The TCR beta chain described here comes from a study of regulatory T cells in long-lasting Graves disease. Construction of the TCR beta libraries employed iRepertoire HTBI primers in conjunction with Arm-PCR of CDR3 regions. Via MiXCR, TCRdb re-called the multiplex PCR reads, giving one row per CDR3 protein. The sample includes fewer than 650,000 distinct CDR3 sequences, about 15% of them seen just once. The time point here: newly diagnosed GD, antithyroid drugs for less than 3 months. PBMC RNA was the source of the TCR library. The CDR3 length is 14 residues. Trimming cost V 6 bases and J 3 bases; bases outside gene matches: 7. Germline V lookup: CDR1 DFQATT, CDR2 SNEGSKA (reference sequence). Another study also made use of these data, one on T cells in Graves' hyperthyroidism and ophthalmopathy.

This material consisted of peripheral blood mononuclear cells (PBMCs), taken at new diagnosis, from a patient treated with antithyroid drugs. J is TRBJ2-2 and V is TRBV20-1; 7 bases fit TRBD1. This receptor was taken from a woman aged 25 to 39 with Graves disease. The DNA of the CDR3 is TGCAGTGCGAGACAGGGTAGATACACCGGGGAGCTGTTTTTT. Amino acids: CSARQGRYTGELFF.